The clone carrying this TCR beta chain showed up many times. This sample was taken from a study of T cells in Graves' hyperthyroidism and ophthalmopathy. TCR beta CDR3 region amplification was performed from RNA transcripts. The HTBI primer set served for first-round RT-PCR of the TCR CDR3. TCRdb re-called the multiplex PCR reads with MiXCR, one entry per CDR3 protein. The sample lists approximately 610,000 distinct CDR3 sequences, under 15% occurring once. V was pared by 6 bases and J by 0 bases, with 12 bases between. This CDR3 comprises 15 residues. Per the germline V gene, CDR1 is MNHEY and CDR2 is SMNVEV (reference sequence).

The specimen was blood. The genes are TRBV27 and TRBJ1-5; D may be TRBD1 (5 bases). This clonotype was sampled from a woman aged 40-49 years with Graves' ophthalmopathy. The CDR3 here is CASRPRDASNQPQHF. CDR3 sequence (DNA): TGTGCCAGCAGACCCCGGGACGCTAGCAATCAGCCCCAGCATTTT.